Listed here are 20 T cell receptor beta chains from one sample, sequenced in a study of identical twins. Using its own MiXCR run on the 5' RACE reads, TCRdb lists one record per CDR3 protein. This table holds 350,000 or so distinct CDR3 sequences, roughly 12% found once. The sample was also reused in another study, on yellow fever vaccine responses in identical twins.

Material for sequencing was CD8+ T cells sorted from blood. These receptor sequences come from a woman aged 18-29 years in good health.

This clonotype was detected only a few times. This rearrangement joins TRBV27 to TRBJ2-3, with 11 bases matching TRBD1. Germline loops: CDR1 MNHEY, CDR2 SMNVEV (reference sequence). V was pared by 8 bases and J by 2 bases, with 12 bases of the junction left unmatched. The CDR3 length is 17 residues. The CDR3 DNA follows: TGTGCCAGCTCAACGATAAGGACAGGGGGCGTCACAGATACGCAGTATTTT. As protein: CASSTIRTGGVTDTQYF.

This clonotype was seen repeatedly, ten times or more. The CDR3, as DNA: TGTGCCAGCAGTTTAGAGACAGGGCGCTACAATGAGCAGTTCTTC. Translated, it gives CASSLETGRYNEQFF. V usage is TRBV28 and J usage is TRBJ2-1, with 7 bases aligning to TRBD1. The germline V gene has CDR1 MDHEN and CDR2 SYDVKM. This CDR3 region has 15 residues. With 2 bases clipped from V and 3 bases from J, the junction kept 4 bases outside the gene matches.

Here the CDR3 DNA reads TGCAGCGTCGGGGCTAACACTGAAGCTTTCTTT. Its protein product is CSVGANTEAFF. The chain recombines TRBV29-1 with TRBJ1-1, with D possibly matching TRBD1 (5 bases). Germline CDR1 and CDR2: SQVTM and ANQGSEA. CDR3 length: 11 amino acids. The germline V and J ends were trimmed by 6 bases and 2 bases, with 7 bases remaining between them.

This clonotype was seen more than once but under ten times. This chain connects TRBV7-2 to TRBJ2-5; 9 nucleotides match TRBD1. Losses at the gene ends were 5 bases for V and 0 bases for J; bases not matched to a gene: 10. In germline, CDR1 is SGHTA, CDR2 FQGNSA. CDR3 size: 17 residues. Here the CDR3 reads CASSTGGRGPNQETQYF. CDR3 nucleotide sequence: TGTGCCAGCAGCACAGGGGGCAGGGGGCCCAACCAAGAGACCCAGTACTTC.

This chain connects TRBV7-9 to TRBJ2-1; D gene uncertain. Trimming took off 2 bases at V and 7 bases at J, with 6 bases between the two ends. The CDR3 is made up of 12 amino acids. In germline, CDR1 is SEHNR, CDR2 FQNEAQ (reference sequence). CDR3 DNA sequence: TGTGCCAGCAGCTTAACAGCGAATGAGCAGTTCTTC. Its protein product is CASSLTANEQFF.

This clonotype was counted ten times or more. This chain joins TRBV5-1 and TRBJ2-5, with D unclear. CDR1 and CDR2 (germline): SGHRS, YFSETQ. The CDR3 extends over 13 amino acids. V lost 3 bases to trimming and J lost 1 base, with 7 bases between them. CDR3 protein: CASSSRAQETQYF. The CDR3 DNA is TGCGCCAGCAGCTCCCGGGCCCAAGAGACCCAGTACTTC. Variable domain in full (rest from reference TRBV5-1 and TRBJ2-5): KAGVTQTPRYLIKTRGQQVTLSCSPISGHRSVSWYQQTPGQGLQFLFEYFSETQRNKGNFPGRFSGRQFSNSRSEMNVSTLELGDSALYLCASSSRAQETQYFGPGTRLLVL.

This clonotype was seen a handful of times. This CDR3 is missing its conserved last phenylalanine or tryptophan, likely due to a read error. This rearrangement joins TRBV5-6 to TRBJ1-1; TRBD1 might be the D (5 bases). V was trimmed by 4 bases and J by 1 base, leaving 5 bases between them. Germline V gene sequence: CDR1 SGHDT, CDR2 YYEEEE. The CDR3 has 12 residues. The CDR3 here is CASSGGNTEAFL. The CDR3 DNA reads as TGTGCCAGCAGCGGGGGGAACACTGAAGCTTTCCTT.

This clonotype has just a few counts. The gene calls are TRBV6-1 and TRBJ2-1, with TRBD1 as a possible D gene (6 bases). Trimming pared 6 bases from V and 5 bases from J, leaving 17 bases between. The germline V gene encodes CDR1 MNHNS and CDR2 SASEGT. The CDR3 has 15 amino acids. The CDR3 bases are TGTGCCAGCAGCGCAGGGCCGGCAGGGGACAATGAGCAGTTCTTC. This codes for CASSAGPAGDNEQFF.

The rearrangement uses TRBV6-1 and TRBJ2-7; D perhaps matches TRBD1 (5 bases). The CDR3 is 13 amino acids. CDR1 is MNHNS, CDR2 SASEGT, per germline. Between the trimmed V and J ends, which lost 1 base and 3 bases, there was a span of 7 bases. CDR3 coding DNA: TGTGCCAGCAGTGAAGAAGGACACTACGAGCAGTACGTC. It codes for CASSEEGHYEQYV.

Only a few counts were recorded for this clonotype. The chain carries TRBV9 and TRBJ2-7; D possibly corresponds to TRBD1 (6 bases). Trimming removed 3 bases from V and 6 bases from J, with 19 bases in between. Germline V gene lookup returns CDR1 SGDLS and CDR2 YYNGEE. The CDR3 covers 15 residues. The CDR3 loop is CASSGGPQGSTEQYF. The CDR3 region has the DNA TGTGCCAGCAGCGGGGGACCACAGGGCTCTACCGAGCAGTACTTC.

The rearrangement links TRBV12-3 or TRBV12-4 to TRBJ2-5; 11 nucleotides agree with TRBD2. Losses at the gene ends were 6 bases for V and 0 bases for J; bases not matched to a gene: 6. The CDR3 runs 16 residues. In nucleotides, the CDR3 is TGTGCCAGCAGGCCCACTAGCGGGGGACACCAAGAGACCCAGTACTTC. Its protein product is CASRPTSGGHQETQYF.

This chain joins TRBV2 and TRBJ2-1, with D maybe TRBD2 (6 bases). The germline gives CDR1 SNHLY, CDR2 FYNNEI. V was pared by 3 bases and J by 8 bases, with 17 bases between. The CDR3 covers 15 residues. Written as DNA, the CDR3 is TGTGCCAGCAGTGACGAGCGGGCCCGTAGGGATGAGCAGTTCTTC. Translated, it gives CASSDERARRDEQFF.

This clonotype was counted between two and nine times. The CDR3: CASSEGLVGRSGEQYF. CDR3 bases: TGCGCCAGCAGTGAGGGACTAGTGGGTCGGTCGGGCGAGCAGTACTTC. The J gene is TRBJ2-7, the V gene TRBV10-2; 7 bases are a match to TRBD2. The germline CDR1 and CDR2 sequences are WSHSY and SAAADI. Trimming took 2 bases from V and 6 from J; bases not matched to a gene: 13. The CDR3 covers 16 residues.

This clonotype was counted a few times. This rearrangement joins TRBV4-1 to TRBJ1-2, with D perhaps matching TRBD1 (6 bases). Trimming cost V 0 bases and J 7 bases, with 15 bases left between them. The germline V gene encodes CDR1 MGHRA and CDR2 YSYEKL. The CDR3 is 15 amino acids. CDR3 sequence: CASSQDFRQVVGYTF. The CDR3 region has the DNA TGCGCCAGCAGCCAAGATTTTAGACAGGTTGTTGGCTACACCTTC.

The J gene is TRBJ2-2, the V gene TRBV28; 9 positions agree with TRBD1. The CDR3 is made up of 15 amino acids. Germline assignment: CDR1 MDHEN and CDR2 SYDVKM. V lost 6 bases to trimming and J lost 4 bases; unmatched junction nucleotides: 6. CDR3 sequence reads: CASSTPDRGTGELFF. CDR3 DNA sequence: TGTGCCAGCAGCACCCCGGACAGGGGCACCGGGGAGCTGTTTTTT.

Only a few counts were recorded for this clonotype. This chain links TRBV4-1 with TRBJ1-5, with unresolved D. The V gene's germline CDR1 is MGHRA and CDR2 YSYEKL. The CDR3 sequence is 15 residues long. The germline V and J ends were trimmed by 0 bases and 7 bases, with 13 bases remaining between them. This CDR3 is CASSQDVGSGQPQHF. CDR3 nucleotides: TGCGCCAGCAGCCAAGATGTCGGTAGTGGCCAGCCCCAGCATTTT.

The chain combines TRBV4-2 with TRBJ1-3, with a tentative D call TRBD1 (5 bases). Per germline, CDR1 LGHNA and CDR2 YNFKEQ. The CDR3 is 15 residues long. V was trimmed by 0 bases and J by 4 bases, leaving 10 bases between them. CDR3 nucleotides: TGTGCCAGCAGCCAAGATGGGGGTACCGGAAACACCATATATTTT. Residues: CASSQDGGTGNTIYF.

This clonotype showed up just a few times. The V and J genes are TRBV24-1 and TRBJ1-5; TRBD1 might be the D (5 bases). Looked up from germline, CDR1 is KGHDR and CDR2 is SFDVKD. This CDR3 is 11 amino acids long. V lost 10 bases and J 7 bases, leaving 10 bases between the germline ends. CDR3 in DNA: TGTGCCACTCGGGGGGGACAGCCCCAGCATTTT. It is translated as CATRGGQPQHF.

This chain uses TRBV25-1 with TRBJ2-4; weak D call: TRBD1 (6 bases). The germline gives CDR1 MGHDK, CDR2 SYGVNS. The CDR3 is 14 amino acids. With 4 bases removed from V and 6 bases from J, the gap between germline ends came to 13 bases. This chain's CDR3 is CASSGGTSGNIQYF. As DNA, the CDR3 is TGTGCCAGCAGTGGAGGGACATCTGGAAACATTCAGTACTTC.

J is TRBJ2-5 and V is TRBV20-1, with 13 bases identical to TRBD2. CDR3 length: 15 residues. The junction had 7 bases not matched to a gene; V was cut back by 4 bases and J by 5 bases. CDR1 is DFQATT and CDR2 is SNEGSKA in the germline V gene (reference sequence). The CDR3 region is CSATLGLAGDETQYF. DNA of the CDR3: TGCAGTGCTACCCTTGGACTAGCGGGGGACGAGACCCAGTACTTC.